Below, 4 T cell receptor beta chains from the same sample are listed, as sequenced in a study of spatial heterogeneity in lung cancer. One entry per CDR3 protein, called by TCRdb with MiXCR from the 5' RACE reads. The sample includes about 44,000 distinct CDR3 sequences, roughly an eighth of them seen just once. Described time point: sample taken at primary tumor resection. Sequenced here: PBMCs, sampled at surgery. The receptors come from a male donor with early-stage non-small cell lung cancer.

This clonotype occurred many times. This chain connects TRBV7-2 to TRBJ2-6; 9 bases agree with TRBD1. This CDR3 comprises 17 residues. CDR1 and CDR2 (germline): SGHTA, FQGNSA. The V and J ends lost 5 bases and 0 bases, in that order; junction bases with no gene match: 5. CDR3 nucleotide sequence: TGTGCCAGCAGCCCGGGACAGGGAATCTCTGGGGCCAACGTCCTGACTTTC. Translating gives CASSPGQGISGANVLTF.

This clonotype was detected ten times or more. This rearrangement joins TRBV28 to TRBJ2-7; TRBD2 matches at 10 bases. V trimming: 6 bases; J trimming: 7 bases; junction bases outside the gene matches: 9. This CDR3 contains 14 residues. In germline, CDR1 is MDHEN, CDR2 SYDVKM. The chain's CDR3 is CASSGGSGRFEQYF. DNA of the CDR3: TGTGCCAGCAGCGGGGGTAGCGGGAGGTTTGAGCAGTACTTC.

This clonotype appeared many times. The DNA for the CDR3 is TGTGCCAGCAGCTTAGAGGCGTGGGCAGACCAAGAGACCCAGTACTTC. Amino acids: CASSLEAWADQETQYF. The V and J genes are TRBV7-8 and TRBJ2-5; D gene unclear. The CDR3 spans 16 residues. Trimming took off 1 base at V and 0 bases at J, with 12 bases between the two ends. From germline, CDR1 is SGHVS and CDR2 FQNEAQ. Full variable domain (rest looked up from reference TRBV7-8 and TRBJ2-5): GAGVSQSPRYKVAKRGQDVALRCDPISGHVSLFWYQQALGQGPEFLTYFQNEAQLDKSGLPSDRFFAERPEGSVSTLKIQRTQQEDSAVYLCASSLEAWADQETQYFGPGTRLLVL.

This clonotype was recorded a few times. The chain recombines TRBV3-1 with TRBJ1-4; TRBD1 is a possible D gene (5 bases). V lost 0 bases and J 6 bases, leaving 17 bases between the germline ends. From germline, CDR1 is LGHDT and CDR2 YNNKEL (reference sequence). This CDR3 contains 17 residues. The CDR3 reads CASSQDGGFGTYEKLFF. The CDR3 DNA follows: TGTGCCAGCAGCCAAGATGGAGGTTTCGGGACGTATGAAAAACTGTTTTTT. Full variable domain (outside the CDR3, taken from reference TRBV3-1 and TRBJ1-4): DTAVSQTPKYLVTQMGNDKSIKCEQNLGHDTMYWYKQDSKKFLKIMFSYNNKELIINETVPNRFSPKSPDKAHLNLHINSLELGDSAVYFCASSQDGGFGTYEKLFFGSGTQLSVL.